The clone carrying this TCR beta chain has ten or more counts. The antigen is undetermined. Recently diagnosed hyperthyroidism of less than 2 months' duration affected patients aged 18 to 65. Exclusion followed for patients with uncontrolled infection, other autoimmune disease, pregnancy or lactation. The sample originates from a study of T cells in Graves' hyperthyroidism and ophthalmopathy. CDR1 is MDHEN and CDR2 is SYDVKM in the germline V gene. V lost 3 bases to trimming and J lost 4 bases, with 4 bases between them. The CDR3 sequence is 11 residues long. What was amplified from RNA transcripts were TCR beta CDR3 regions. The primer set for the first-round RT-PCR of the TCR CDR3 was HTBI. TCRdb re-analysed the multiplex PCR reads in MiXCR, keeping a single row per CDR3 protein. The sample shows hundreds of thousands of distinct CDR3 sequences, 15% to 20% of them seen only once. Whole-study results and caveats: A model using 13 V-J features told ophthalmopathy apart from stable hyperthyroidism.

The V gene is TRBV28, the J gene TRBJ2-7, with D hard to call. The TCR comes from a woman aged 25 to 39 with Graves' hyperthyroidism. Sample: blood. The CDR3 nucleotides are TGTGCCAGCAGTTTTAAGTACGAGCAGTACTTC. Translation gives CASSFKYEQYF.